The following is a TCR beta chain sequence with its context. The specificity of this receptor is unknown. No per-base quality is available; no much larger clone lies one base away. V and J lose 8 bases and 4 bases, and a span of 11 bases separates them. The CDR3 runs 13 amino acids, cysteine and phenylalanine included. Only the CDR3 DNA is retained, 39 bases long and in frame from the first base. The germline V gene provides CDR1 SNHLY and CDR2 FYNNEI. The immunoSEQ Assay, a bias-controlled multiplex PCR, was used to amplify TCRbeta CDR3 regions from genomic DNA. The source study handled its data this way. Within the assay, amplification of reference gene primers was used to estimate how many nucleated cells each sample contained. Sequence reads were collapsed and filtered to measure the absolute abundance of every unique TCRbeta CDR3 rearrangement. For each sample, productive Simpson clonality was calculated as the square root of Simpson's diversity index across productive rearrangements. TCRdb took this table from immuneACCESS and kept in-frame rearrangements with V and J called. Such tables lack part of the clones; where checked against another copy, unresolved V genes explain under half of the gap, and the rest is unexplained. The DNA was the basis for D and trimming; V, J and clone size are from that table. The sample contains roughly 6,800 clones, less than 90% of them found a single time. The top ten clones comprise approximately 16% of the sample.

This sample was taken from a study of blood T cell repertoires in COVID-19 (dated by TCRdb to the early 2020s). Regarding the complete study: The collaborator samples originated in the United States, Italy and Spain and spanned the acute and convalescent phases of COVID-19. The repertoires were released in a freely available public database intended as a resource for research on the immune response to SARS-CoV-2. The dataset comprised deeply sampled blood TCRbeta repertoires from subjects exposed to, actively infected with, or recovered from COVID-19. Where HLA class I and class II types were available, the types were taken from metadata supplied by the sample provider, not from assay-based typing. Samples were obtained from the ongoing ImmuneRACE study (first 160 participants) and from 1,254 subjects provided by 6 global collaborators. Nearly every sample came with metadata listing a de-identified subject ID, COVID-19 status, age in years and sex. The prospective study material was composed of cDNA or gDNA derived from T cells, B-cell-depleted T cells, or PBMCs.

Results the study describes overall, beyond this receptor: The quantity of clinical and demographic metadata differed by source and by participant and was supplied without curation.

Whole blood was collected in K2EDTA tubes by collaborating institutions according to the institutions' own protocols. For TCRbeta analysis, collaborator samples were shipped as frozen whole blood, as isolated PBMCs, or as DNA extracted from either sample type. The clonotype comes from a human donor in a cohort sampled during active COVID-19. The sequencing sample was made of peripheral blood. The sequence links TRBV2 to TRBJ1-4; no D gene call is confident. The CDR3 here reads CASDPGFNEKLFF. In nucleotides, the sequence is TGTGCCAGCGATCCGGGTTTTAATGAAAAACTGTTTTTT.